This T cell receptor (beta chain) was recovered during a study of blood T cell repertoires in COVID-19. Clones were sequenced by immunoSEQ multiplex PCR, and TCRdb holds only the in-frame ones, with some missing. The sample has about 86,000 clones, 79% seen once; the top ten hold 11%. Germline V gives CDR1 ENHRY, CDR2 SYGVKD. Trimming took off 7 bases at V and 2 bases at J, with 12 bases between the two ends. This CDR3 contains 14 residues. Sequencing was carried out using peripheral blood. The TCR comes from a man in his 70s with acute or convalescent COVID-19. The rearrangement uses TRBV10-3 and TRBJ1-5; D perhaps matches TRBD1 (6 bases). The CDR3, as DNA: TGTGCCATCAAGACGAAGGGGGGCAATCAGCCCCAGCATTTT. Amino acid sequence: CAIKTKGGNQPQHF.